This T cell receptor beta chain was recovered during a study of CD8 T cells in ankylosing spondylitis. Points from the study as a whole: The authors reported significant enrichment of disease-linked clones in matched ankylosing spondylitis synovial fluid. A CD8+ phenotype characterized the disease-linked clones, which were relatively rare in peripheral blood. Within ankylosing spondylitis blood, a TCR beta motif made up of eight highly homologous variants appeared to be characteristic.

Preparation of TCR beta libraries was done by quantitative 5'-RACE with molecular barcodes. MiXCR, run by TCRdb on the 5' RACE reads, gives a single entry per CDR3 protein. The data contain around 220,000 distinct CDR3 sequences, around 20% of them singletons. V was shortened by 2 bases and J by 0 bases, with 14 bases between the two germline ends. Germline V CDR1 and CDR2: MNHEY, SMNVEV (reference sequence). CDR3 size: 16 residues. This clonotype was picked up a small number of times. The antigen is unknown. The rearrangement uses TRBV27 and TRBJ2-7; perhaps TRBD2 as D (6 bases). The material sequenced was blood, either unsorted or a sorted T cell fraction (not recorded which). The sequence was collected from a male donor with ankylosing spondylitis. CDR3 sequence reads: CASSLTGGMSSYEQYF. The CDR3 nucleotides read TGTGCCAGCAGTTTAACAGGCGGGATGAGCTCCTACGAGCAGTACTTC.